This T cell receptor (beta chain) comes out of a study of blood T cell repertoires in COVID-19. Turning to the study itself: The United States, Italy and Spain were the sources of the acute and convalescent COVID-19 samples.

Assay: immunoSEQ multiplex PCR; the TCRdb copy retains only in-frame clones and omits some. The repertoire holds around 240,000 clones, with about 82% as singletons. This clone was found once. This CDR3 has 13 amino acids. The junction had 8 bases not matched to a gene; V was cut back by 4 bases and J by 7 bases. Germline V gene data show CDR1 as GTSNPN and CDR2 as SVGIG (reference sequence). Participants were aged roughly 18 to 90 years, lived in over 20 US areas, and enrolled virtually. The rearrangement uses TRBV30 and TRBJ1-2; 8 bases are shared with TRBD1. The TCR was taken from a woman aged 45-59 years who had recovered from COVID-19. Sequenced input: PBMCs or T cells enriched from blood (not recorded which). CDR3: CAWTPAGGGGYTF. The CDR3 DNA is TGTGCCTGGACACCGGCAGGGGGCGGTGGCTACACCTTC.